Below, one T cell receptor (beta chain) is given with its context. Its cognate antigen is unknown. A multiplex PCR was run with 60 Vbeta primers and 13 Jbeta primers. Profiling relied on immunoSEQ multiplex PCR, and the TCRdb table lists in-frame clones only, not all of them. The sample shows 150,000 or so clones, 65% to 85% of them seen only once. This specimen comes from a study of cytomegalovirus exposure and HLA in healthy donors. Study-wide results and limits: The later analysis indicated that the majority of CMV-associated TCR beta chains appeared HLA-restricted. Across donors, most TCRs were seen rarely, yet some public ones were widespread.

Trimming shortened V by 0 bases and J by 0 bases, and 24 bases separated the two germline ends. This CDR3 region has 20 residues. The germline V gene encodes CDR1 SQVTM and CDR2 ANQGSEA. The TCR comes from a middle-aged woman in good health and CMV-seropositive. Sample: PBMCs. V gene TRBV29-1 combines with J gene TRBJ1-3; a possible D gene is TRBD1 (6 bases). CDR3 loop: CSVEEEGKGGVPSSGNTIYF. In DNA, the CDR3 is TGCAGCGTTGAAGAAGAAGGGAAGGGGGGGGTTCCGAGCTCTGGAAACACCATATATTTT.